These 22 T cell receptor beta chains were sequenced from one sample in a study of long-term antiretroviral therapy in people with HIV. A v3.0 immunoSEQ assay was performed at survey level. The repertoire was sequenced with immunoSEQ multiplex PCR; TCRdb's copy has only in-frame clones and lacks some. The sample shows tens of thousands of clones, 84% of them seen only once. The input for sequencing was unsorted PBMCs, taken 0.5 years before starting antiretroviral therapy. These receptor sequences come from a man aged 35-49 years with HIV.

This clone was recorded only once. V usage is TRBV30 and J usage is TRBJ1-5, with D uncertain. Germline V gene lookup returns CDR1 GTSNPN and CDR2 SVGIG (reference sequence). The CDR3 is 12 residues long. V dropped 4 bases and J dropped 7 bases, with 11 bases sitting between them. CDR3 in amino acids: CAWNRGYQPQHF. The CDR3 coding sequence is TGTGCCTGGAACAGAGGGTACCAGCCCCAGCATTTT.

This clone occurred once. This chain's CDR3 is CAGGQSYNEQFF. The CDR3 region has the DNA TGTGCCGGGGGACAGTCCTACAATGAGCAGTTCTTC. The rearrangement joins TRBV6-6 to TRBJ2-1; TRBD1 matches 7 bases. This CDR3 has 12 amino acids. The V gene's germline CDR1 is MNHNY and CDR2 SVGAGI (reference sequence). Trimming removed 11 bases from V and 1 base from J; junction bases left unmatched: 2.

V is TRBV30 and J is TRBJ1-1; D unresolved. The germline V and J ends were trimmed by 0 bases and 0 bases, with 11 bases remaining between them. The CDR3 has 15 amino acids. Germline V gene sequence: CDR1 GTSNPN, CDR2 SVGIG (reference sequence). CDR3 residues: CAWSVIERMNTEAFF. DNA for the CDR3: TGTGCCTGGAGTGTAATTGAGAGAATGAACACTGAAGCTTTCTTT.

J is TRBJ1-2 and V is TRBV4-2, with 9 bases fitting TRBD1. There are 14 residues in the CDR3. The ends lost 4 bases at V and 8 bases at J; junction bases unmatched: 8. Per the germline V gene, CDR1 is LGHNA and CDR2 is YNFKEQ. The CDR3 loop reads CASSPPQGAGGYTF. The CDR3 region has the DNA TGTGCCAGCAGCCCCCCACAGGGGGCTGGGGGCTACACCTTC.

This chain connects TRBV9 to TRBJ2-3; possibly TRBD1 for D (5 bases). This CDR3 spans 14 amino acids. V lost 0 bases to trimming and J lost 6 bases, with 11 bases between them. From germline, CDR1 is SGDLS and CDR2 YYNGEE. For the CDR3, the DNA is TGTGCCAGCAGCGTAGGCCCAGGGTTGGATACGCAGTATTTT. Amino acid sequence: CASSVGPGLDTQYF.

The gene calls are TRBV11-2 and TRBJ2-5; 9 bases match TRBD1. V was pared by 6 bases and J by 7 bases, with 15 bases of the junction left unmatched. The germline V gene has CDR1 SGHAT and CDR2 FQNNGV. There are 16 residues in the CDR3. CDR3 protein: CASSILGTGLYGTQYF. Written as DNA, the CDR3 is TGTGCCAGCAGTATATTAGGGACAGGGCTTTACGGGACCCAGTACTTC.

The DNA for the CDR3 is TGTGCCAGCAGCTTTGAGCGGGCTGAAGCTTTCTTT. This sequence encodes CASSFERAEAFF. This chain connects TRBV5-6 to TRBJ1-1, with D hard to call. Trimming took 2 bases from V and 6 from J, leaving 8 bases between them. The CDR3 runs to 12 residues. Germline CDR1 and CDR2: SGHDT and YYEEEE.

The genes are TRBV6-5 and TRBJ2-7, with 7 bases aligning to TRBD1. The CDR3 loop spans 15 amino acids. Germline values: CDR1 MNHEY, CDR2 SVGAGI. The trim removed 6 bases at V and 2 bases at J, leaving 10 bases unmatched. The CDR3 DNA reads TGTGCCAGCAGCCCGGTAGGGGGCCTGACCTACGAGCAGTACTTC. This encodes CASSPVGGLTYEQYF.

This clone appeared a few times. The V gene is TRBV18, the J gene TRBJ1-1; 7 bases line up with TRBD1. The length of the CDR3 is 13 residues. The germline CDR1 and CDR2 sequences are KGHSH and LQKENI. V lost 3 bases, J lost 3 bases, and 1 base stayed unmatched. In nucleotides, the CDR3 is TGTGCCAGCTCACCGCAGGGGGACACTGAAGCTTTCTTT. Amino acid sequence: CASSPQGDTEAFF.

DNA for the CDR3: TGCGCCAGCAGCTTGGCCCCAGCGGGGGGAAACAATGAGCAGTTCTTC. Translation gives CASSLAPAGGNNEQFF. V is TRBV5-1 and J is TRBJ2-1; 9 positions agree with TRBD2. The CDR3 loop spans 16 amino acids. V shed 0 bases, J shed 5 bases, and the junction held 6 bases outside the gene matches. Per the germline V gene, CDR1 is SGHRS and CDR2 is YFSETQ. The whole variable domain, remainder taken from reference TRBV5-1 and TRBJ2-1, is KAGVTQTPRYLIKTRGQQVTLSCSPISGHRSVSWYQQTPGQGLQFLFEYFSETQRNKGNFPGRFSGRQFSNSRSEMNVSTLELGDSALYLCASSLAPAGGNNEQFFGPGTRLTVL.

This chain uses TRBV15 with TRBJ2-1; TRBD2 is a possible D gene (6 bases). Germline V gene lookup returns CDR1 LNHNV and CDR2 YYDKDF (reference sequence). The V gene lost 4 bases and the J gene lost 3 bases, with 10 bases spanning the gap. This CDR3 comprises 14 residues. CDR3: CATSTRGLYNEQFF. The CDR3 DNA sequence: TGTGCCACCAGCACGAGGGGACTCTACAATGAGCAGTTCTTC.

The V and J genes are TRBV7-9 and TRBJ1-2; 8 positions agree with TRBD1. The V gene's germline CDR1 is SEHNR and CDR2 FQNEAQ (reference sequence). CDR3 size: 13 residues. Germline trimming cut 6 bases from V and 7 bases from J; bases unmatched to any gene: 7. CDR3 nucleotide sequence: TGTGCCAGCAGTTACGGACAGGGTGGTGGCTACACCTTC. Translated: CASSYGQGGGYTF.

V gene TRBV5-1 combines with J gene TRBJ1-1; TRBD1 is a possible D gene (6 bases). The V gene's germline CDR1 is SGHRS and CDR2 YFSETQ. The V and J ends lost 7 bases and 0 bases respectively, with 25 bases between them. The CDR3 is made up of 18 amino acids. As DNA, the CDR3 is TGCGCCAGCCATACTACAGGATTAGGGGGAAACATGAACACTGAAGCTTTCTTT. Its translation is CASHTTGLGGNMNTEAFF.

The gene calls are TRBV5-6 and TRBJ2-5; a weak D match, TRBD1 (6 bases). Trimming stripped 2 bases from V and 5 bases from J, with 10 bases between. CDR3 size: 13 residues. The V gene's germline CDR1 is SGHDT and CDR2 YYEEEE. The CDR3 sequence: CASSFGDMETQYF. The CDR3 DNA follows: TGTGCCAGCAGCTTCGGGGACATGGAGACCCAGTACTTC. Using reference TRBV5-6 and TRBJ2-5 for the parts outside the CDR3, the full variable domain is DAGVTQSPTHLIKTRGQQVTLRCSPKSGHDTVSWYQQALGQGPQFIFQYYEEEERQRGNFPDRFSGHQFPNYSSELNVNALLLGDSALYLCASSFGDMETQYFGPGTRLLVL.

The genes are TRBV6-5 and TRBJ2-7; 7 bases agree with TRBD1. Per the germline V gene, CDR1 is MNHEY and CDR2 is SVGAGI. The CDR3 sequence is 12 residues long. V shed 4 bases and J 10 bases; nucleotides not matched to a gene: 7. The CDR3 region is CASSSGTAEQYF. Written as DNA, the CDR3 is TGTGCCAGCAGTTCCGGGACAGCCGAACAGTACTTC.

This clone has only one observation. V is TRBV5-6 and J is TRBJ1-1; D is unclear. CDR1 SGHDT and CDR2 YYEEEE come from the germline V gene. The CDR3 runs 16 residues. V lost 1 base and J lost 0, with 13 bases in between. The CDR3 nucleotides are TGTGCCAGCAGCTTGCCCCAAGCCGGGATGAACACTGAAGCTTTCTTT. This sequence encodes CASSLPQAGMNTEAFF.

This chain connects TRBV2 to TRBJ1-5; weak D call: TRBD1 (5 bases). Germline loops: CDR1 SNHLY, CDR2 FYNNEI. V was cut by 8 bases and J by 2 bases, with 10 bases left in between. The CDR3 covers 13 residues. CDR3 sequence reads: CASQDSRNQPQHF. The CDR3 nucleotides are TGTGCCAGCCAAGACAGTCGCAATCAGCCCCAGCATTTT.

This chain uses TRBV27 with TRBJ2-7; D may be TRBD2 (6 bases). The CDR3 consists of 16 residues. V was shortened by 3 bases and J by 3 bases, with 18 bases between the two germline ends. Germline values: CDR1 MNHEY, CDR2 SMNVEV (reference sequence). CDR3: CASSFAQVGAGYEQYF. CDR3 in DNA: TGTGCCAGCAGTTTCGCCCAGGTCGGAGCGGGCTACGAGCAGTACTTC.

This rearrangement joins TRBV5-4 to TRBJ1-6, with D unclear. The CDR3 is made up of 16 amino acids. V lost 4 bases and J 7 bases, leaving 18 bases between the germline ends. CDR1 and CDR2 from the germline V gene are SGHNT and YYREEE (reference sequence). CDR3 nucleotide sequence: TGTGCCAGCAGCCGGGATGGGCACAGCGACAATTCACCCCTCCACTTT. Translating gives CASSRDGHSDNSPLHF.

The chain uses TRBV30 and TRBJ1-5; D not certain. Germline-derived CDR1 and CDR2 are GTSNPN and SVGIG (reference sequence). CDR3 length: 14 residues. V lost 0 bases and J lost 0, with 6 bases in between. The CDR3 nucleotides are TGTGCCTGGAGTGTGGGATATAGCAATCAGCCCCAGCATTTT. Encoded protein: CAWSVGYSNQPQHF. The entire variable domain, with the rest obtained from reference TRBV30 and TRBJ1-5, is as follows: SQTIHQWPATLVQPVGSPLSLECTVEGTSNPNLYWYRQAAGRGLQLLFYSVGIGQISSEVPQNLSASRPQDRQFILSSKKLLLSDSGFYLCAWSVGYSNQPQHFGDGTRLSIL.

The gene calls are TRBV5-1 and TRBJ2-2; D is unresolved. The CDR3 spans 13 residues. Trimming pared 0 bases from V and 5 bases from J, leaving 5 bases between. Germline V gene sequence: CDR1 SGHRS, CDR2 YFSETQ. CDR3 protein: CASSLDWTGELFF. CDR3 coding DNA: TGCGCCAGCAGCTTGGACTGGACCGGGGAGCTGTTTTTT.

The rearrangement joins TRBV5-1 to TRBJ2-5; 8 bases match TRBD1. Looked up from germline, CDR1 is SGHRS and CDR2 is YFSETQ. The J segment lost 5 bases and the V segment lost 4 bases, leaving 10 bases of the junction unmatched. The CDR3 runs 15 residues. The CDR3 nucleotides are TGCGCCAGCAGCGCCGGACAGGGCTCAAGGGAGACCCAGTACTTC. Protein product: CASSAGQGSRETQYF.